The next 25 T cell receptor beta chains were all read from a single sample in a study of glioma-infiltrating T cells after dendritic cell vaccination. Assay: immunoSEQ multiplex PCR; the TCRdb copy retains only in-frame clones and omits some. The sample yields over 90,000 clones, around 80% seen once. Noted time point: after dendritic cell vaccination, including at tumor progression/relapse. The material was blood, obtained after dendritic cell vaccination. Source of these receptors: a human donor with glioblastoma.

This clone was counted once. J is TRBJ2-7 and V is TRBV7-2; 8 nucleotides line up with TRBD2. V shed 1 base, J shed 6 bases, and the junction held 11 bases outside the gene matches. CDR3 length equals 16 residues. Germline V gene data show CDR1 as SGHTA and CDR2 as FQGNSA. The CDR3 DNA is TGTGCCAGCAGCTTAGTTTTTGGCGGGAGCGGGGGCGAGCAGTACTTC. Encoded protein: CASSLVFGGSGGEQYF.

V gene TRBV6-1 combines with J gene TRBJ1-2, with TRBD1 as a possible D gene (5 bases). Trimming cost V 7 bases and J 6 bases, with 18 bases left between them. The CDR3 spans 14 residues. CDR1 is MNHNS, CDR2 SASEGT, per germline. CDR3 sequence (DNA): TGTGCCAGCACTATACGGGTGGGGCTTGATGGCTACACCTTC. This translates into CASTIRVGLDGYTF.

This chain joins TRBV10-3 and TRBJ1-3; no clear D. V was cut by 2 bases and J by 0 bases, with 8 bases left in between. The CDR3 sequence is 15 residues long. CDR1 is ENHRY and CDR2 is SYGVKD in the germline V gene. CDR3 sequence reads: CAISERESSGNTIYF. CDR3 DNA: TGTGCCATCAGTGAGCGGGAGAGCTCTGGAAACACCATATATTTT.

V is TRBV7-8 and J is TRBJ2-1, with D possibly matching TRBD1 (5 bases). The ends were cut back, 1 base at V and 0 bases at J, with 13 bases in the middle. Looked up from germline, CDR1 is SGHVS and CDR2 is FQNEAQ. The CDR3 has 17 amino acids. CDR3 coding DNA: TGTGCCAGCAGCTTAGGGCAGGGTGGCAGCTCCTACAATGAGCAGTTCTTC. The encoded protein is CASSLGQGGSSYNEQFF.

V usage is TRBV28 and J usage is TRBJ2-7; TRBD2 agrees at 7 bases. The germline V gene has CDR1 MDHEN and CDR2 SYDVKM. The CDR3 is 14 residues long. With V trimmed by 5 bases and J by 3 bases, 7 bases remained unmatched. For the CDR3, the DNA is TGTGCCAGCAGTATCGGCGGGAGTCTCTACGAGCAGTACTTC. Translation: CASSIGGSLYEQYF.

The chain has TRBV28 and TRBJ1-2, with D perhaps TRBD1 (5 bases). CDR1 is MDHEN, CDR2 SYDVKM, per germline. The CDR3 runs to 14 residues. The ends were cut back, 2 bases at V and 1 base at J, with 8 bases in the middle. The CDR3: CASSLAGINYGYTF. In DNA, the CDR3 is TGTGCCAGCAGTTTAGCAGGGATTAACTATGGCTACACCTTC.

Only one count was recorded for this clone. The genes are TRBV5-6 and TRBJ1-6; tentatively, D is TRBD1 (6 bases). This CDR3 has 14 amino acids. Trimming took 6 bases from V and 9 from J, leaving 16 bases between them. The germline V gene encodes CDR1 SGHDT and CDR2 YYEEEE. CDR3 region: CASNYRVPGSPLHF. CDR3 in DNA: TGTGCCAGCAACTACAGGGTCCCCGGTTCACCCCTCCACTTT.

This chain uses TRBV10-3 with TRBJ2-5; 9 positions agree with TRBD2. J gave up 5 bases and V 2 bases, and 9 bases lay outside the gene matches. This CDR3 is built from 16 residues. The V gene's germline CDR1 is ENHRY and CDR2 SYGVKD. The CDR3 sequence is CAISEPGAGGRETQYF. CDR3 DNA sequence: TGTGCCATCAGTGAGCCAGGAGCGGGAGGTCGGGAGACCCAGTACTTC.

The V and J genes are TRBV19 and TRBJ2-1; no definite D call. With 5 bases removed from V and 0 bases from J, the gap between germline ends came to 8 bases. The CDR3 has 14 amino acids. Germline V gives CDR1 LNHDA, CDR2 SQIVND (reference sequence). CDR3 protein: CASSVMSSYNEQFF. The CDR3 DNA follows: TGTGCCAGTAGTGTTATGAGCTCCTACAATGAGCAGTTCTTC.

This clone was observed once. The V gene is TRBV27, the J gene TRBJ2-3; 7 bases are shared with TRBD1. CDR1 is MNHEY, CDR2 SMNVEV, per germline (reference sequence). With V trimmed by 3 bases and J by 3 bases, 9 bases remained unmatched. The CDR3 consists of 16 residues. The CDR3 reads CASSLVRAGGTDTQYF. The CDR3 nucleotides are TGTGCCAGCAGTTTGGTACGGGCAGGGGGAACAGATACGCAGTATTTT.

Only a few counts were recorded for this clone. The genes are TRBV6-5 and TRBJ1-1; D perhaps matches TRBD1 (5 bases). This CDR3 has 13 amino acids. The V gene lost 3 bases and the J gene lost 1 base, with 6 bases spanning the gap. CDR1 and CDR2 from the germline V gene are MNHEY and SVGAGI. This chain's CDR3 is CASSYGQNTEAFF. CDR3 sequence (DNA): TGTGCCAGCAGTTATGGACAGAACACTGAAGCTTTCTTT.

The V gene is TRBV28, the J gene TRBJ2-7; 7 bases fit TRBD2. With 3 bases clipped from V and 4 bases from J, the junction kept 9 bases outside the gene matches. The CDR3 is 15 amino acids. Germline loops: CDR1 MDHEN, CDR2 SYDVKM. In DNA, the CDR3 is TGTGCCAGCAGTTTTTTGGCGGGAGCTTCGTACGAGCAGTACTTC. This sequence encodes CASSFLAGASYEQYF.

The chain carries TRBV11-3 and TRBJ2-3; 13 positions agree with TRBD2. J was trimmed by 1 base and V by 5 bases; bases with no gene match: 3. This CDR3 is built from 16 residues. CDR1 is SGHNT, CDR2 YENEEA, per germline. The CDR3 DNA sequence: TGTGCCAGCAGCCGGACTAGCGGGGGAGGCACAGATACGCAGTATTTT. Its translation: CASSRTSGGGTDTQYF.

This chain uses TRBV6-5 with TRBJ2-7, with 8 bases matching TRBD1. CDR3 length: 15 amino acids. Germline V gene lookup returns CDR1 MNHEY and CDR2 SVGAGI. The trim removed 2 bases at V and 3 bases at J, leaving 6 bases unmatched. The CDR3 DNA follows: TGTGCCAGCAGTTACACTGGACAGGGCAACTACGAGCAGTACTTC. This translates into CASSYTGQGNYEQYF.

V is TRBV5-1 and J is TRBJ2-1; 7 bases agree with TRBD2. This CDR3 has 16 residues. The germline CDR1 and CDR2 sequences are SGHRS and YFSETQ. Trimming took 2 bases from V and 5 from J; bases not matched to a gene: 10. CDR3 sequence: CASSFIFGGSDNEQFF. DNA for the CDR3: TGCGCCAGCAGCTTCATTTTCGGGGGGTCCGACAATGAGCAGTTCTTC.

The chain joins TRBV5-1 to TRBJ1-5; D perhaps matches TRBD1 (5 bases). This CDR3 has 17 residues. CDR1 and CDR2 (germline): SGHRS, YFSETQ. The V gene lost 0 bases and the J gene lost 0 bases, with 13 bases spanning the gap. CDR3: CASSLGVTESSNQPQHF. The CDR3 DNA follows: TGCGCCAGCAGCTTGGGAGTGACAGAGAGTAGCAATCAGCCCCAGCATTTT.

In nucleotides, the CDR3 is TGTGCCAGCAGTTTTCGTCTAGATCTGATAGATGAGCAGTTCTTC. Translated, it gives CASSFRLDLIDEQFF. The chain carries TRBV27 and TRBJ2-1; D is uncertain. The V gene's germline CDR1 is MNHEY and CDR2 SMNVEV (reference sequence). Trimming stripped 3 bases from V and 8 bases from J, with 17 bases between. The CDR3 contains 15 residues.

The chain joins TRBV5-1 to TRBJ2-7; 10 bases line up with TRBD1. Germline-derived CDR1 and CDR2 are SGHRS and YFSETQ. The V segment lost 7 bases and the J segment 6 bases; nucleotides outside the gene matches: 16. The CDR3 runs to 16 residues. The CDR3 reads CASRKFWDRGGSEQYF. The CDR3 bases are TGCGCCAGCCGTAAATTCTGGGACAGGGGTGGCAGCGAGCAGTACTTC. The complete variable domain, with remaining parts taken from reference TRBV5-1 and TRBJ2-7, reads KAGVTQTPRYLIKTRGQQVTLSCSPISGHRSVSWYQQTPGQGLQFLFEYFSETQRNKGNFPGRFSGRQFSNSRSEMNVSTLELGDSALYLCASRKFWDRGGSEQYFGPGTRLTVT.

The rearrangement links TRBV5-1 to TRBJ2-5; 7 bases fit TRBD2. The CDR3 has 14 amino acids. After removal of 4 bases from V and 4 bases from J, the junction contained 7 bases not matched to a gene. The V gene's germline CDR1 is SGHRS and CDR2 YFSETQ. The DNA of the CDR3 is TGCGCCAGCAGCGTACTAGCGATCGGAGAGACCCAGTACTTC. Its translation: CASSVLAIGETQYF.

The chain uses TRBV11-2 and TRBJ1-1; D is undetermined. With 4 bases removed from V and 10 bases from J, the gap between germline ends came to 16 bases. Germline assignment: CDR1 SGHAT and CDR2 FQNNGV. This CDR3 region has 13 residues. The DNA for the CDR3 is TGTGCCAGCAGCTCCAATAGAGCACGGTCAGCTTTCTTT. Its translation is CASSSNRARSAFF.

The chain employs TRBV11-3 and TRBJ2-1; D possibly corresponds to TRBD1 (6 bases). V dropped 4 bases and J dropped 4 bases, with 17 bases sitting between them. Germline loops: CDR1 SGHNT, CDR2 YENEEA. This CDR3 has 16 residues. The CDR3 spells CASSSRVGGSYNEQFF. The CDR3 coding sequence is TGTGCCAGCAGCTCACGTGTAGGGGGATCATACAATGAGCAGTTCTTC.

The chain has TRBV18 and TRBJ2-5, with 9 bases that match TRBD1. In germline, CDR1 is KGHSH, CDR2 LQKENI. V lost 7 bases, J lost 5 bases, and 5 bases stayed unmatched. This CDR3 has 13 amino acids. This CDR3 reads CASWDRALETQYF. For the CDR3, the DNA is TGTGCCAGCTGGGACAGGGCCCTCGAGACCCAGTACTTC.

The chain carries TRBV5-1 and TRBJ2-3; tentative D call: TRBD1 (6 bases). Germline lookup yields CDR1 SGHRS and CDR2 YFSETQ. The CDR3 covers 13 residues. Between the trimmed V and J ends, which lost 4 bases and 6 bases, there was a span of 12 bases. The CDR3 here is CASSGGDLDTQYF. CDR3 coding DNA: TGCGCCAGCAGCGGGGGCGATTTGGATACGCAGTATTTT. Full variable domain (remainder filled in from reference TRBV5-1 and TRBJ2-3): KAGVTQTPRYLIKTRGQQVTLSCSPISGHRSVSWYQQTPGQGLQFLFEYFSETQRNKGNFPGRFSGRQFSNSRSEMNVSTLELGDSALYLCASSGGDLDTQYFGPGTRLTVL.

This clone appeared a few times. This chain joins TRBV5-1 and TRBJ2-4, with TRBD2 matching 11 bases. This CDR3 has 15 amino acids. Germline-derived CDR1 and CDR2 are SGHRS and YFSETQ. With 4 bases clipped from V and 7 bases from J, the junction kept 7 bases outside the gene matches. The CDR3 is CASSLNGLAGNIQYF. The CDR3 nucleotides are TGCGCCAGCAGCCTAAACGGACTAGCGGGCAACATTCAGTACTTC. Looking up the rest from reference TRBV5-1 and TRBJ2-4 gives the full variable domain: KAGVTQTPRYLIKTRGQQVTLSCSPISGHRSVSWYQQTPGQGLQFLFEYFSETQRNKGNFPGRFSGRQFSNSRSEMNVSTLELGDSALYLCASSLNGLAGNIQYFGAGTRLSVL.

The J gene is TRBJ1-5, the V gene TRBV12-5; 8 bases match TRBD1. Germline trimming cut 1 base from V and 5 bases from J; bases unmatched to any gene: 7. The V gene's germline CDR1 is LGHNT and CDR2 FRNRAP. The CDR3 loop spans 16 amino acids. Here the CDR3 DNA reads TGTGCTAGTGGTTTGGGTGACAGGGGCATCGATCAGCCCCAGCATTTT. Translation gives CASGLGDRGIDQPQHF.